This note documents a single T cell receptor (beta chain) sequence. What it binds is unknown. This entry comes from a study of OX40 agonist ivuxolimab in advanced cancers. Assay used: immunoSEQ multiplex PCR; TCRdb lists only in-frame clones, some missing. The table lists some 60,000 clones, roughly 85% of them singletons. The CDR3 covers 18 residues. CDR1 LGHNA and CDR2 YNFKEQ come from the germline V gene. V was cut by 1 base and J by 0 bases, with 16 bases left in between. Overall study results and limits: CD4+ T cells averaged fewer expanded clones than CD8+ T cells.

No patient had autoimmune disease or received systemic immunosuppression. Blood samples were obtained at baseline, cycle 4 day 1, and cycle 7 day 1. Sequences were derived from CD4+ or CD8+ T cells sorted from blood, sampled in a trial of the OX40 agonist ivuxolimab. This TCR came from an adult with an advanced solid tumor such as melanoma, head and neck, liver or kidney cancer. The gene calls are TRBV4-2 and TRBJ1-3; no definite D call. The CDR3 loop reads CASSQVEGSLRSGNTIYF. DNA of the CDR3: TGTGCCAGCAGCCAAGTGGAAGGCAGCCTCCGCTCTGGAAACACCATATATTTT.